This record concerns one TCR beta chain sequence. V was cut by 8 bases and J by 2 bases, with 13 bases left in between. This CDR3 contains 13 residues. Per germline, CDR1 ENHRY and CDR2 SYGVKD. The data were produced by immunoSEQ multiplex PCR, yet TCRdb's version contains in-frame clones alone and is incomplete. The sample records about 75,000 clones, about four fifths being singletons. This sample is drawn from a study of control samples from healthy donors and cancer patients. The clonotype was recovered from a man aged 50-59 years in good health. This chain connects TRBV10-3 to TRBJ2-7, with D perhaps matching TRBD1 or TRBD2 (5 bases each). The specimen sequenced was blood. The CDR3 nucleotides are TGTGCCATCGGGGAGAGGGGCGCCTACGAGCAGTACTTC. Translated: CAIGERGAYEQYF.